One and the same sample provided the 14 T cell receptor delta chains below, sequenced in a study of γδ T cells in repeated Plasmodium falciparum infection. TCRdb reapplied CATT to the multiplex PCR reads. Of 75,000 to 95,000 delta-chain clones in the sample, over 0.75% were seen once. Gammadelta T cells were flow-sorted from PBMC into Vgamma9/Vdelta2+ and Vdelta2-negative populations for bulk analysis. Sequencing was done on a sample of gamma-delta T cells from blood. The receptors derive from a pool of human donors (malaria-infected and uninfected, not separated).

As concerns this clone: This probably arose from a read error, given a far larger clone one base away. Other DNA sequences in this sample translate to the same CDR3. The rearrangement joins TRDV2 to TRDJ1; D possibly corresponds to TRDD2 (5 bases). TCRdb carries no J gene annotation; the J gene was assigned here by matching the DNA with germline. CDR3 size: 16 residues. Germline V gene sequence: CDR1 GEAIGNYY, CDR2 EKD. The V end was cut by 3 bases, the J end by 0 bases, with 16 bases between. This CDR3 reads CACDLLSSGYTDKLIF. The CDR3 region has the DNA TGTGCCTGTGACCTACTATCTTCCGGATACACCGATAAACTCATCTTT.

As regards this clone: A far more abundant clone sits one base away, making this likely a read error. Other DNA sequences in the sample encode the same CDR3. The rearrangement uses TRDV1 and TRDJ1, with 9 nucleotides matching TRDD3. TCRdb gives no J gene; it was assigned here by matching the DNA to germline. The CDR3 is made up of 22 amino acids. Looked up from germline, CDR1 is TSWWSYY and CDR2 is QGS. V was clipped by 2 bases and J by 4 bases; unmatched bases: 26. CDR3 DNA: TGTGCTCTTGGGGAATTTCTACGGGGATCTGTACTGGGGGACACGCGTGGCGATAAACTCATCTTT. Protein product: CALGEFLRGSVLGDTRGDKLIF.

As regards this clone: The translation of this DNA and the TCRdb protein of a much larger clone differ at residue 16, probably owing to a read error; the protein shown here is translated from the DNA. This chain joins TRAV38-2/DV8 and TRDJ1, with TRDD3 matching 7 bases. TCRdb is silent on the J gene; assignment here came from matching the DNA to germline. Germline CDR1 is TSESDYY and CDR2 is QEAYKQQN. The CDR3 covers 24 residues. The V and J ends lost 1 base and 1 base, in that order; junction bases with no gene match: 31. DNA of the CDR3: TGTGCTTATAGGAGCACCCCGCGGCTACGTGGCCTCCCTGGGGGCTGGCCTTTCACCGATAAACTCATCTTT. This codes for CAYRSTPRLRGLPGGWPFTDKLIF.

Remarks on this clone: TCRdb attributes to this sequence the protein of a much larger clone, which differs from the DNA translation at residue 20; a read error is likely, and the protein displayed is translated from the DNA. V gene assignment gives TRDV2, but the J gene was left uncalled; TRDD3 reflects the table's D call only, with no check against the DNA. This CDR3 has 22 residues. Germline CDR1 is GEAIGNYY and CDR2 is EKD. The CDR3 DNA sequence: TGTGCCTGTGACCGTCTTACTGGGGGAGCCACTAAGGGGTCAAATTTGACAGCACAATTCTTCTTT. Protein: CACDRLTGGATKGSNLTAQFFF.

This clone was recorded at least ten times. This likely came from a read error, as a far larger clone is one base away. At the DNA level, this CDR3 is encoded by other sequences in the same sample as well. The rearrangement uses TRDV1 and TRDJ3; 7 bases match TRDD3. In the absence of a J gene in TCRdb, the DNA was matched to germline to assign it here. This CDR3 spans 21 amino acids. Germline-derived CDR1 and CDR2 are TSWWSYY and QGS. The CDR3 loop reads CALALLGIRSDSSWDTRQMFF. The DNA of the CDR3 is TGTGCACTTGCCCTCTTGGGGATAAGGTCGGATAGCTCCTGGGACACCCGACAGATGTTTTTC.

Notes on this clone: A far larger clone is one nucleotide away, so this likely arose from a read error. Within the sample, other DNA sequences also encode this same CDR3. The genes are TRDV1 and TRDJ1, with a tentative D call TRDD3 (6 bases). No J segment appears in TCRdb, so it was assigned here by matching the sequence to germline. Germline V gene sequence: CDR1 TSWWSYY, CDR2 QGS. V lost 3 bases and J 0 bases, leaving 23 bases between the germline ends. The CDR3 covers 19 residues. Written as DNA, the CDR3 is TGTGCTCTTGGGGAGTATTACAGGTGCGGGGGACCGTACACCGATAAACTCATCTTT. Protein: CALGEYYRCGGPYTDKLIF.

This clone was seen only a few times. TCRdb's entry gives the protein of a much larger clone, which mismatches this DNA's translation at residue 15, likely from a read error; the protein reported here is translated from the DNA. This chain connects TRDV2 to TRDJ3; 9 nucleotides line up with TRDD3. Assignment of the J gene here rests on matching the DNA to germline, because TCRdb gives none. The CDR3 spans 22 residues. Germline lookup yields CDR1 GEAIGNYY and CDR2 EKD. The CDR3 spells CACDTVIARGYESSRDTRQMFF. CDR3 coding DNA: TGTGCCTGTGACACCGTCATCGCAAGGGGATACGAGAGCTCCCGGGACACCCGACAGATGTTTTTC.

Note on this clone: TCRdb records a much larger clone's protein for this DNA, with a difference at residue 9 that likely arises from a read error; the protein given is the translation of the DNA. This chain joins TRDV2 and TRDJ2; TRDD3 matches at 8 bases. Here the J gene came from matching the DNA to germline, since TCRdb omits it. V shed 0 bases and J 0 bases; nucleotides not matched to a gene: 11. Germline V gene lookup returns CDR1 GEAIGNYY and CDR2 EKD. The CDR3 sequence is 19 residues long. The CDR3 DNA sequence: TGTGCCTGTGACACCGTACTGGGGGTTACGCGGGCTTTGACAGCACAACTCTTCTTT. Translated: CACDTVLGVTRALTAQLFF.

This clone was counted a few times. This DNA's translation and the protein TCRdb lists, from a much larger clone, do not match at residue 18, likely due to a read error; the protein shown is translated from the DNA. This chain links TRDV1 with TRDJ1, with 10 bases lining up with TRDD3. V lost 3 bases and J lost 2; bases outside the gene matches: 33. Germline CDR1 reads TSWWSYY; CDR2 reads QGS. The CDR3 loop spans 25 amino acids. CDR3 amino acids: CALGDSPTTEPQPRTGGSPTDKLIF. The CDR3 coding sequence is TGTGCTCTTGGGGACTCTCCTACAACGGAACCCCAACCCCGTACTGGGGGATCACCAACCGATAAACTCATCTTT.

Comment on this clone: This likely traces to a read error, being one base from a far larger clone. The rearrangement links TRDV1 to TRDJ1; 12 nucleotides agree with TRDD3. TCRdb carries no J gene annotation; the J gene was assigned here by matching the DNA with germline. The J segment lost 5 bases and the V segment lost 1 base, leaving 17 bases of the junction unmatched. The length of the CDR3 is 20 residues. CDR1 is TSWWSYY, CDR2 QGS, per germline. In DNA form, the CDR3 reads TGTGCTCTTGGGGAACAGGAGAGGATTCTACTGGGGGATACTTCGGATAAACTCATCTTT. Encoded protein: CALGEQERILLGDTSDKLIF.

This clone has a handful of counts. This likely traces to a read error, being one base from a far larger clone. This sample includes further DNA sequences coding for the same CDR3. This rearrangement joins TRDV2 to TRDJ3, with 11 bases matching TRDD3. The J gene, missing from TCRdb, was assigned here through DNA to germline matching. V was clipped by 7 bases and J by 0 bases; unmatched bases: 13. The CDR3 covers 20 residues. Per the germline V gene, CDR1 is GEAIGNYY and CDR2 is EKD. The CDR3 loop is CACDGGGGYASSWDTRQMFF. In DNA, the CDR3 is TGTGCCTGCGACGGTGGTGGGGGATACGCCAGCTCCTGGGACACCCGACAGATGTTTTTC.

This clone has a handful of counts. This likely traces to a read error, being one base from a far larger clone. Distinct nucleotide sequences in the sample also encode this CDR3. V is TRDV2 and J is TRDJ3; 12 nucleotides match TRDD3. TCRdb is silent on the J gene; assignment here came from matching the DNA to germline. The CDR3 covers 21 residues. Germline CDR1 and CDR2: GEAIGNYY and EKD. CDR3 loop: CACDTASLLGDTTWDTRQMFF. The DNA for the CDR3 is TGCGCCTGTGACACCGCGTCCCTACTGGGGGATACCACCTGGGACACCCGACAGATGTTTTTC.

There are a few counts of this clone. The protein recorded in TCRdb matches a much larger clone and deviates from this DNA's translation at residue 6, suggesting a read error; the protein here is obtained by translating the DNA. The chain recombines TRDV1 with TRDJ1; possible D gene TRDD2, 5 bases. V gave up 3 bases and J gave up 0 bases, with 32 bases separating them. Germline-derived CDR1 and CDR2 are TSWWSYY and QGS. This CDR3 spans 22 amino acids. The CDR3 region is CALGDTLPAKNRYPQYTDKLIF. In nucleotides, the CDR3 is TGTGCTCTTGGGGATACTCTTCCCGCGAAAAATCGGTACCCCCAGTACACCGATAAACTCATCTTT.

Of note for this clone: TCRdb attributes to this sequence the protein of a much larger clone, which differs from the DNA translation at residue 21; a read error is likely, and the protein displayed is translated from the DNA. The chain links TRDV1 to TRDJ1; 11 nucleotides agree with TRDD3. Assignment of the J gene here rests on matching the DNA to germline, because TCRdb gives none. The CDR3 has 24 residues. CDR1 and CDR2 (germline): TSWWSYY, QGS. CDR3 bases: TGTGCTCTTGGGGCCTTTCCTGCGAATGGGGGATACGGGACAAGACCGCGGTACACCGATAGACTCATCTTT. This encodes CALGAFPANGGYGTRPRYTDRLIF.